Listed below are T cell receptor beta chains from one sample, sequenced in a study of cytomegalovirus exposure and HLA in healthy donors. TCRdb's table, derived via immunoSEQ multiplex PCR, lists solely in-frame clones and lacks some. This sample has 85,000 to 120,000 clones, with about 95% found just once. The sample was PBMCs. These receptors were collected from a woman aged 18 to 35 in good health and CMV-seronegative. Each CDR3 is given with its conserved first and last residue. A D gene is named only where the DNA matches it firmly. Clone size is shown for a subset of rows, as once, few, many or a class of expanded clone.

CDR3nt	CDR3aa	abundance	v_gene	j_gene	d_gene
TGCGCCAGCAGCCAAGAGGGCCGGAATTCACCCCTCCACTTT	CASSQEGRNSPLHF	NA	TRBV4-3	TRBJ1-6	NA
TGCGCCAGCAGCTTGTCTCCGGATCAGCCCCAGCATTTT	CASSLSPDQPQHF	NA	TRBV5-1	TRBJ1-5	NA
TGTGCCAGCAGCCAAGGTGAGAGTGGGGCCTATGGCTACACCTTC	CASSQGESGAYGYTF	NA	TRBV4-2	TRBJ1-2	NA
TGTGCCAGTACGCCGGCTAGCGGGAACTACGAGCAGTACTTC	CASTPASGNYEQYF	NA	TRBV19	TRBJ2-7	TRBD2
TGTGCCAGCAGCTTATACGGGGAGCTGTTTTTT	CASSLYGELFF	few	TRBV7-9	TRBJ2-2	NA
TGTGCCAGCAGTGGTGGGCAGATGATGAACACTGAAGCTTTCTTT	CASSGGQMMNTEAFF	NA	TRBV6-1	TRBJ1-1	NA
TGTGCCAGCAGCTTAACAACTAGCGGGAGCAATGAGCAGTTCTTC	CASSLTTSGSNEQFF	NA	TRBV5-4	TRBJ2-1	TRBD2
TGCGCCAGCAGCTCCAGGACAGGGAACTATAATTCACCCCTCCACTTT	CASSSRTGNYNSPLHF	NA	TRBV5-1	TRBJ1-6	TRBD1
TGTGCCAGCAGTTACCAGCGGCCAGAGACCCAGTACTTC	CASSYQRPETQYF	NA	TRBV6-6	TRBJ2-5	NA
TGTGCCAGCCAAGCGAGGGGGATTCTTGCAGATACGCAGTATTTT	CASQARGILADTQYF	once	TRBV2	TRBJ2-3	NA
TGTGCCAGCAGTTTGCGAGCCATCTCCTACAATGAGCAGTTCTTC	CASSLRAISYNEQFF	NA	TRBV6-5	TRBJ2-1	NA
TGTGCCAGCTTTCAGACAGGCCTGGGCACTGAAGCTTTCTTT	CASFQTGLGTEAFF	NA	TRBV11-2	TRBJ1-1	NA
TGTGCCAGCAGCTCGTTCCGGGACAGGGGGCAGTTCAGCAATCAGCCCCAGCATTTT	CASSSFRDRGQFSNQPQHF	NA	TRBV5-6	TRBJ1-5	TRBD1
TGTGCCAGCAGGGGGCAGCCGAACACTGAAGCTTTCTTT	CASRGQPNTEAFF	NA	TRBV27	TRBJ1-1	NA
TGTGCCAGCAGCCTCAACGGGGGAAACACCATATATTTT	CASSLNGGNTIYF	NA	TRBV7-2	TRBJ1-3	NA
TGTGCCAGCACACCGAGGACGGGAGTTCACGGTGGCTACACCTTC	CASTPRTGVHGGYTF	NA	TRBV6-5	TRBJ1-2	NA
TGTGCCAGCAGCCCGATGGGGGCAGGCAGCTCCTACGAGCAGTACTTC	CASSPMGAGSSYEQYF	many	TRBV11-3	TRBJ2-7	NA
TGTGCCAGCAGCAAGGGGACAGGGCTTGAGCAGTTCTTC	CASSKGTGLEQFF	once	TRBV5-6	TRBJ2-1	TRBD1
TGTGCCAGCAGCCCGGTTTGGGGCGCCTCCTACGAGCAGTACTTC	CASSPVWGASYEQYF	NA	TRBV5-8	TRBJ2-7	NA
TGCGCCAGCAGCTTAAATGAGGCGGGAGCCTACAATGAGCAGTTCTTC	CASSLNEAGAYNEQFF	NA	TRBV5-1	TRBJ2-1	TRBD2
TGTGCCAGCAACAGGAGCCCTAACTATGGCTACACCTTC	CASNRSPNYGYTF	NA	TRBV2	TRBJ1-2	NA
TGTGCCAGCTCACCAAACAGGATAAGCACAGATACGCAGTATTTT	CASSPNRISTDTQYF	NA	TRBV18	TRBJ2-3	NA
TGCGCCAGCAGCCCTAATATCCTAGCGGGCTCCTACAATGAGCAGTTCTTC	CASSPNILAGSYNEQFF	NA	TRBV5-1	TRBJ2-1	TRBD2
TGTGCCAGTAGTCCGGACAATGAGCAGTTCTTC	CASSPDNEQFF	NA	TRBV19	TRBJ2-1	NA
TGCGCCAGCAGCCCTAGCGGGAGGGCCTACAATGAGCAGTTCTTC	CASSPSGRAYNEQFF	NA	TRBV5-1	TRBJ2-1	TRBD2
TGTGCCAGCAATCTAGGAGCTTTCTTT	CASNLGAFF	NA	TRBV2	TRBJ1-1	NA
TGTGCCAGCAGCGAAGTGGCAGGGGAAGGCAATCAGCCCCAGCATTTT	CASSEVAGEGNQPQHF	NA	TRBV6-1	TRBJ1-5	NA
TGTGCCTCAAACAGGGGCCCTGGAAACACCATATATTTT	CASNRGPGNTIYF	once	TRBV2	TRBJ1-3	TRBD1
TGTGCCAGCAGCTTAGTACTCGCAGATACGCAGTATTTT	CASSLVLADTQYF	NA	TRBV7-8	TRBJ2-3	NA
TGTGCCAGCAACGAACAGCGGGAGTTTTCCGAGCAGTACTTC	CASNEQREFSEQYF	NA	TRBV27	TRBJ2-7	TRBD2
TGTGCCAGCAGCGTCGCCGGGACTCCCGATGGCTACACCTTC	CASSVAGTPDGYTF	NA	TRBV7-3	TRBJ1-2	NA
TGTGCCAGTAGTGTACTACAGGGGGATGGGGGCACTGAAGCTTTCTTT	CASSVLQGDGGTEAFF	NA	TRBV19	TRBJ1-1	TRBD1
TGTGCCAGCAGTGGCTACAGGGTGGATGAAAAACTGTTTTTT	CASSGYRVDEKLFF	NA	TRBV6-1	TRBJ1-4	NA
TGTGCCAGCAGCCCCGGGGAAAAGGGGGGGCGTCCTCCAGAGACCCAGTACTTC	CASSPGEKGGRPPETQYF	NA	TRBV9	TRBJ2-5	NA
TGTGCCAGCAGCTTAGATTTCTCGGACAGGGGCCGCAATGAGCAGTTCTTC	CASSLDFSDRGRNEQFF	once	TRBV7-8	TRBJ2-1	TRBD1
TGTGCCAGCAGTATTCTAGCGGGAGGGGGAGAGACCCAGTACTTC	CASSILAGGGETQYF	NA	TRBV27	TRBJ2-5	TRBD2
TGTGCCAGCAGCTTAGAGGAGGGGTCCTACGAGCAGTACTTC	CASSLEEGSYEQYF	NA	TRBV7-6	TRBJ2-7	NA
TGTGCCAGCAGCTTGGCCTGGCGGGAGGGAGAGACCCAGTACTTC	CASSLAWREGETQYF	NA	TRBV5-6	TRBJ2-5	TRBD2
TGCACCAGCAGCCCTCAAACTAGCGGGGGGGCCGGGGAGACCCAGTACTTC	CTSSPQTSGGAGETQYF	NA	TRBV1	TRBJ2-5	NA
TGTGCCAGCAGCTTAGTGAGCGGGCGGGGAACTGGAAACACCATATATTTT	CASSLVSGRGTGNTIYF	NA	TRBV7-6	TRBJ1-3	NA
TGTGCCAGCAGCCCAGGGGTACGCGAGCAGTACTTC	CASSPGVREQYF	NA	TRBV11-2	TRBJ2-7	NA
TGTGCCAGCAGCCAGGGGAATACGCAGTATTTT	CASSQGNTQYF	NA	TRBV9	TRBJ2-3	NA
TGTGCCAGCAGTTCCGGAGACAGTCCCCAGTACTTC	CASSSGDSPQYF	NA	TRBV6-5	TRBJ2-4	NA
TGTGCCAGTAACGGACAGTACTCCTTGAACACTGAAGCTTTCTTT	CASNGQYSLNTEAFF	NA	TRBV19	TRBJ1-1	NA
TGTGCCACTCAACAGGGGGCCACCGGGGAGCTGTTTTTT	CATQQGATGELFF	once	TRBV6-5	TRBJ2-2	TRBD1
TGTGCCAGCAGCCCTCTTGCAGATACGCAGTATTTT	CASSPLADTQYF	once	TRBV7-2	TRBJ2-3	NA
TGTGCCAGCAGTTACGGACAGGGAGAATTTTACGAGCAGTACTTC	CASSYGQGEFYEQYF	NA	TRBV6-5	TRBJ2-7	TRBD1
TGTGCCAGCAGCGTAGCGGGGGGGCGAAATTCAGATACGCAGTATTTT	CASSVAGGRNSDTQYF	NA	TRBV9	TRBJ2-3	TRBD2
TGTGCCAGCAGCCACGGACAGGGGGTGGACACTGAAGCTTTCTTT	CASSHGQGVDTEAFF	NA	TRBV7-9	TRBJ1-1	TRBD1
TGTGCCTGGAGTGTCCTTCCTAGCGTATTGCAGTTCTTC	CAWSVLPSVLQFF	NA	TRBV30	TRBJ2-1	NA
TGTGCCAGCAGCTTGGAACAGGTTTGGACTGAAGCTTTCTTT	CASSLEQVWTEAFF	NA	TRBV7-9	TRBJ1-1	NA
TGTGCCAGCTCCGGATCGGCAGGCACCTCTGGAAACACCATATATTTT	CASSGSAGTSGNTIYF	NA	TRBV18	TRBJ1-3	NA